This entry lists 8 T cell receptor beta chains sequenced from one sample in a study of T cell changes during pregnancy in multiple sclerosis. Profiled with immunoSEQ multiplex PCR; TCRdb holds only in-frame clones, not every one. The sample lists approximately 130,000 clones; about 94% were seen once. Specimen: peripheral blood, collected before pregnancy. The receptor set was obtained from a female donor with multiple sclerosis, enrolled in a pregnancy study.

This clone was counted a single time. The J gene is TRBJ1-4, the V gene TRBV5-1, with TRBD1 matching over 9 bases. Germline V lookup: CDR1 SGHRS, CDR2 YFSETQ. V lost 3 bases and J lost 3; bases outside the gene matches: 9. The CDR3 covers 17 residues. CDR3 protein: CASSWGQGMRANEKLFF. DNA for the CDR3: TGCGCCAGCAGCTGGGGACAGGGAATGAGGGCTAATGAAAAACTGTTTTTT.

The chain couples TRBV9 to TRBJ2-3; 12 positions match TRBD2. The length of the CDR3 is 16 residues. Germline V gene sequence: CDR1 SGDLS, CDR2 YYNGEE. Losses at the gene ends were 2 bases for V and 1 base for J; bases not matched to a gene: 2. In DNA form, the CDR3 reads TGTGCCAGCAGCGTCGGACTAGCGGGGCGCACAGATACGCAGTATTTT. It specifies CASSVGLAGRTDTQYF.

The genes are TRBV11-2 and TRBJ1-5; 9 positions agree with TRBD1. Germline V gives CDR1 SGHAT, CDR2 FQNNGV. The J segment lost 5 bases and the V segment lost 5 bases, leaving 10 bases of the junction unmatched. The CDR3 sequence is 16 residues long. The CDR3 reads CASSGGDRDGDQPQHF. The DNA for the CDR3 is TGTGCCAGCAGCGGGGGGGACAGGGATGGGGATCAGCCCCAGCATTTT.

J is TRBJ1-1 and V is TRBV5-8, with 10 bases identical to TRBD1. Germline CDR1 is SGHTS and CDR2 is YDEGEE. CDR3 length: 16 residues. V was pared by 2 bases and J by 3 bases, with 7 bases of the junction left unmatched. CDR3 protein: CASSFVRTGGYTEAFF. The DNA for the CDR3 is TGTGCCAGCAGCTTCGTTCGGACAGGGGGTTACACTGAAGCTTTCTTT.

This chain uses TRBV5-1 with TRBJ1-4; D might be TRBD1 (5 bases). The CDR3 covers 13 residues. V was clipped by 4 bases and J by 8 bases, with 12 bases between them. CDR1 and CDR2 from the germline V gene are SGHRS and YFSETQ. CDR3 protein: CASSPAGGEKLFF. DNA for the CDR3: TGCGCCAGCAGCCCCGCCGGGGGGGAAAAACTGTTTTTT.

The CDR3 loop is CASSLGGARAEAFF. The CDR3 coding sequence is TGTGCCAGCAGCTTGGGTGGGGCGCGAGCTGAAGCTTTCTTT. The gene calls are TRBV5-8 and TRBJ1-1; D is perhaps TRBD1 (5 bases). The CDR3 loop spans 14 amino acids. Germline values: CDR1 SGHTS, CDR2 YDEGEE. V lost 0 bases and J 6 bases, leaving 12 bases between the germline ends.

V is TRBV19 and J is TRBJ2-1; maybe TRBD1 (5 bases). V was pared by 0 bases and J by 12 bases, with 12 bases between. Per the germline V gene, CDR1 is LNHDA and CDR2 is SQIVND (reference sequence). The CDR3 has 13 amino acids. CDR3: CASSIDPGQGQFF. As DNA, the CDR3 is TGTGCCAGTAGTATAGATCCAGGGCAGGGGCAGTTCTTC.

The CDR3 protein is CASGRGETQYF. Here the CDR3 DNA reads TGTGCCAGCGGTAGGGGAGAGACCCAGTACTTC. The chain links TRBV6-6 to TRBJ2-5; possibly TRBD1 for D (5 bases). The CDR3 is 11 amino acids. Looked up from germline, CDR1 is MNHNY and CDR2 is SVGAGI (reference sequence). V dropped 8 bases and J dropped 4 bases, with 8 bases sitting between them.